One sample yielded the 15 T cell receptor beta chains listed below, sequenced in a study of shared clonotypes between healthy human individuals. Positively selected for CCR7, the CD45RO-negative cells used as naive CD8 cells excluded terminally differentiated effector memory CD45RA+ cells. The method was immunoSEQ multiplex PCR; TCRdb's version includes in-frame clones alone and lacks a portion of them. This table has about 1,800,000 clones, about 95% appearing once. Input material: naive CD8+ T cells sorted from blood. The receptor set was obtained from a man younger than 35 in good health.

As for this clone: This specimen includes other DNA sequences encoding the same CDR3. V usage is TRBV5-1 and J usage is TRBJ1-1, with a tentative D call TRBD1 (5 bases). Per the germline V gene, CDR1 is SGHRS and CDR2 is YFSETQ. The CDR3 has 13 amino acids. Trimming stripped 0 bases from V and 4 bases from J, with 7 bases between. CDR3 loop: CASSLGGSTEAFF. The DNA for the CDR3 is TGCGCCAGCAGCTTGGGGGGGAGCACTGAAGCTTTCTTT.

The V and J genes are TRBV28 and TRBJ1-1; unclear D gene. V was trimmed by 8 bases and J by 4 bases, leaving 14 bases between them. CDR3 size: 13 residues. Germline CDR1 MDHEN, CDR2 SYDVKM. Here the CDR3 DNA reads TGTGCCAGCGCTCGGATCGGAGGCACTGAAGCTTTCTTT. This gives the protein CASARIGGTEAFF.

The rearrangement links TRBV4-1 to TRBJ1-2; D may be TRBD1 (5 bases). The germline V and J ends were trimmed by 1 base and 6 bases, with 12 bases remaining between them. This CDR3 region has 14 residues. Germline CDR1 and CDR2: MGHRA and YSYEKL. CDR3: CASSQVGGYHGYTF. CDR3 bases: TGCGCCAGCAGCCAAGTTGGGGGTTACCATGGCTACACCTTC.

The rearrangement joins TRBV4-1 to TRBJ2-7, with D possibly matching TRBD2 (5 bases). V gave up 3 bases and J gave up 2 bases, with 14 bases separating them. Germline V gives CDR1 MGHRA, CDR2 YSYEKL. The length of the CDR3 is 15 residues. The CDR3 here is CASSHFAGTTYEQYF. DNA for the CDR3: TGCGCCAGCAGCCATTTTGCGGGCACGACCTACGAGCAGTACTTC.

Here the CDR3 reads CSAEFRDEQYF. Written as DNA, the CDR3 is TGCAGCGCTGAGTTTAGGGACGAGCAGTACTTC. The chain is built from TRBV29-1 and TRBJ2-7; no definite D call. The CDR3 is 11 residues long. Trimming took 7 bases from V and 5 from J, leaving 12 bases between them. Germline-derived CDR1 and CDR2 are SQVTM and ANQGSEA.

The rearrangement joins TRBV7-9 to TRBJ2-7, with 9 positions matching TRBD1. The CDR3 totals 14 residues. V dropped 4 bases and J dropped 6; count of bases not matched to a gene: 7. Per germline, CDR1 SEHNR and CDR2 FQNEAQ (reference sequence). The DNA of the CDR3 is TGTGCCAGCAGCTACCGGGACAGGGTCGGCGAGCAGTACTTC. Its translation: CASSYRDRVGEQYF.

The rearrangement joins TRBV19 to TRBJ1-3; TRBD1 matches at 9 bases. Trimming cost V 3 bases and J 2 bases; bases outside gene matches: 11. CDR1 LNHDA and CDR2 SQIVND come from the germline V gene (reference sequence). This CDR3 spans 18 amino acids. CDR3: CASSISGTDRGAGNTIYF. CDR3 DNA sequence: TGTGCCAGTAGTATTTCCGGGACGGACAGGGGCGCTGGAAACACCATATATTTT.

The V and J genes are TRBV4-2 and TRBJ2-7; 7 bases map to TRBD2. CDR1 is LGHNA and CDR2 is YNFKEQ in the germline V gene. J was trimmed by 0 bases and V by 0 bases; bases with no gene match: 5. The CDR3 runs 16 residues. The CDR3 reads CASSQEFGGVSYEQYF. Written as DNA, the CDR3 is TGTGCCAGCAGCCAAGAGTTTGGGGGGGTCTCCTACGAGCAGTACTTC.

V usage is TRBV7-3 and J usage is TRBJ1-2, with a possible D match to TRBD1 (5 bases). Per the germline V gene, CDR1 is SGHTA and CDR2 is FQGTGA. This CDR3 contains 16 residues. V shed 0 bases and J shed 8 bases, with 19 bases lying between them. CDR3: CASSLTPGPPPLGYTF. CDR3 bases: TGTGCCAGCAGCTTAACCCCGGGACCGCCTCCCTTAGGCTACACCTTC.

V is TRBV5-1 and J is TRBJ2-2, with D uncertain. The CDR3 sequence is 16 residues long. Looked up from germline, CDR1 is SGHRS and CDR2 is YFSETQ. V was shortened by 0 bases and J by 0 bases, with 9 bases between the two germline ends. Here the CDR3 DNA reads TGCGCCAGCAGCTTGGTGGCCGACTCGAACACCGGGGAGCTGTTTTTT. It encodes CASSLVADSNTGELFF. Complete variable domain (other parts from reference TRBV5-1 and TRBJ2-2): KAGVTQTPRYLIKTRGQQVTLSCSPISGHRSVSWYQQTPGQGLQFLFEYFSETQRNKGNFPGRFSGRQFSNSRSEMNVSTLELGDSALYLCASSLVADSNTGELFFGEGSRLTVL.

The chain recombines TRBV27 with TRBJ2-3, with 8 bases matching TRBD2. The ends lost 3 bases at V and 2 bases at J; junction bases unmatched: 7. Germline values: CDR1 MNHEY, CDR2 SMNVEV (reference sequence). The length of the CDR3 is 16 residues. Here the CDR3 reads CASSFSAGAFTDTQYF. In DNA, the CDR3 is TGTGCCAGCAGTTTCTCAGCGGGGGCCTTCACAGATACGCAGTATTTT.

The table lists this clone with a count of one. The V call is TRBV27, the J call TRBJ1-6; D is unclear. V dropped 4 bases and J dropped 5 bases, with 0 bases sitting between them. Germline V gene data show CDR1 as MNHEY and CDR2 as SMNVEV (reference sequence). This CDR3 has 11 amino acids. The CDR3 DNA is TGTGCCAGCAGTTATAATTCACCCCTCCACTTT. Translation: CASSYNSPLHF.

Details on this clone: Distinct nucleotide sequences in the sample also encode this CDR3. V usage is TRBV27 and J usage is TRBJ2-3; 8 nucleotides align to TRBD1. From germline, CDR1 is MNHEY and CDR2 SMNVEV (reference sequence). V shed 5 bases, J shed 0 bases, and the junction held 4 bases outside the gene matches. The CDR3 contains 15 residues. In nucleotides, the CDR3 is TGTGCCAGCAGTCTCCGGACAGGGAGCACAGATACGCAGTATTTT. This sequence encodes CASSLRTGSTDTQYF.

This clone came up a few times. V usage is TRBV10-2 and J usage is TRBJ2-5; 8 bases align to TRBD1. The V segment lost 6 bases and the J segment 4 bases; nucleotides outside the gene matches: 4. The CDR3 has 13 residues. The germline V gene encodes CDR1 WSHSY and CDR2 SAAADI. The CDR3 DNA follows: TGCGCCAGCAGAGGACAGGGAATAGAGACCCAGTACTTC. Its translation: CASRGQGIETQYF.

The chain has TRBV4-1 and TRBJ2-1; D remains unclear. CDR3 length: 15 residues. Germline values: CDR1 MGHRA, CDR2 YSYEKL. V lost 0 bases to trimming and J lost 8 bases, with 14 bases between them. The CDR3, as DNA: TGCGCCAGCAGCCAAGATCACAGATGGGTCCATGAGCAGTTCTTC. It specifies CASSQDHRWVHEQFF.